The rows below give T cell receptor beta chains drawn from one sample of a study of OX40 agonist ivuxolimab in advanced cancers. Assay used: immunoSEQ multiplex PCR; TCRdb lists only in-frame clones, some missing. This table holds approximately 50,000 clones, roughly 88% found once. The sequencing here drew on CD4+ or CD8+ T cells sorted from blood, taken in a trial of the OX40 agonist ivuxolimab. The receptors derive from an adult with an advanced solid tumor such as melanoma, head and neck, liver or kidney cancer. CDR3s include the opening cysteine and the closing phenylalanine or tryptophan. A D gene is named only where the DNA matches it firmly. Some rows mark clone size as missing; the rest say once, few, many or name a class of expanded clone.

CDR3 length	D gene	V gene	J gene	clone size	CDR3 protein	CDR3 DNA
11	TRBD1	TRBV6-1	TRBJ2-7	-	CASRTGLEQYF	TGTGCCAGCAGGACAGGGTTAGAGCAGTACTTC
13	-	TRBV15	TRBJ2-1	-	CATSTRLVYEQFF	TGTGCCACCAGCACCCGACTAGTGTATGAGCAGTTCTTC
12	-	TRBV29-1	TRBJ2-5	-	CSGQSGQETQYF	TGCAGCGGTCAATCAGGGCAAGAGACCCAGTACTTC
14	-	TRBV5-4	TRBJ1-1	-	CASSSVGGSTEAFF	TGTGCCAGCAGCTCGGTTGGGGGTAGCACTGAAGCTTTCTTT
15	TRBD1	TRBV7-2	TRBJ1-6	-	CASSSPTGGPSPLHF	TGTGCCAGCAGCTCCCCCACAGGGGGCCCTTCACCCCTCCACTTT
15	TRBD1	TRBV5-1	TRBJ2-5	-	CASSLGTGGQETQYF	TGCGCCAGCAGCTTGGGGACAGGGGGCCAAGAGACCCAGTACTTC
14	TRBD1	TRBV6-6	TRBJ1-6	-	CASRLQGNDSPLHF	TGTGCCAGCAGGTTACAGGGGAACGATTCACCCCTCCACTTT
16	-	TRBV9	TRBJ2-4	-	CASSDPLQGDKNIQYF	TGTGCCAGCAGCGACCCTCTACAGGGAGACAAAAACATTCAGTACTTC
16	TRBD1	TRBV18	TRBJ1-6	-	CASSPGQGANNSPLHF	TGTGCCAGCTCACCGGGACAGGGGGCAAATAATTCACCCCTCCACTTT
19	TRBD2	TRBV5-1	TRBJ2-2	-	CASRLGILVSGANTGELFF	TGCGCCAGCAGGCTTGGTATTCTGGTTAGCGGGGCGAACACCGGGGAGCTGTTTTTT
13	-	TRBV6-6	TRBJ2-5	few	CASLRTEQETQYF	TGTGCCAGCCTTCGGACGGAACAAGAGACCCAGTACTTC
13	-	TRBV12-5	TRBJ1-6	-	CASGLVLNSPLHF	TGTGCTAGTGGTTTGGTTTTGAATTCACCCCTCCACTTT
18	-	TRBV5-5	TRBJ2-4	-	CASSLRKDPNLAKNIQYF	TGTGCCAGCAGCTTGAGGAAGGATCCCAACCTAGCCAAAAACATTCAGTACTTC
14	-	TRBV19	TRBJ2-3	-	CASRADSFTDTQYF	TGTGCCAGTAGGGCGGACTCCTTCACAGATACGCAGTATTTT
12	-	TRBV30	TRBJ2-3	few	CAWKGGSYTQYF	TGTGCCTGGAAAGGGGGGAGTTATACGCAGTATTTT
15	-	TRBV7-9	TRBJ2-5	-	CASSSRAGSQETQYF	TGTGCCAGCAGCTCAAGGGCAGGGTCTCAAGAGACCCAGTACTTC
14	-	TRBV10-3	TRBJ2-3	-	CAISPQGPSDTQYF	TGTGCCATCAGCCCACAGGGTCCATCAGATACGCAGTATTTT
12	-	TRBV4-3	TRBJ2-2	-	CASSQVTGELFF	TGCGCCAGCAGCCAAGTTACCGGGGAGCTGTTTTTT
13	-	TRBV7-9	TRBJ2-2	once	CASSLMDTGELFF	TGTGCCAGCAGCTTAATGGACACCGGGGAGCTGTTTTTT
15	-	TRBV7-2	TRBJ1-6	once	CASSREGAHNSPLHF	TGTGCCAGCAGCCGCGAAGGGGCGCATAATTCACCCCTCCACTTT
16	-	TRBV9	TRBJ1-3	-	CASSVDGGAAGNTIYF	TGTGCCAGCAGCGTAGACGGGGGCGCAGCAGGAAACACCATATATTTT
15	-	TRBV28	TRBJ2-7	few	CASSRAPTTSYEQYF	TGTGCCAGCAGCCGAGCCCCTACCACCTCCTACGAGCAGTACTTC
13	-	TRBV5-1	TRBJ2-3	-	CASSSNQADTQYF	TGCGCCAGCAGCTCGAACCAGGCAGATACGCAGTATTTT
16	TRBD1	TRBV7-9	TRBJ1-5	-	CASSLGQGRQDQPQHF	TGTGCCAGCAGCTTAGGACAGGGTCGTCAGGATCAGCCCCAGCATTTT
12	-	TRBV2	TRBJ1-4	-	CASSLTNEKLFF	TGTGCCAGCAGTCTAACTAATGAAAAACTGTTTTTT
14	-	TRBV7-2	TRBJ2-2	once	CASTLEGQTGELFF	TGTGCCAGCACCCTCGAGGGGCAAACCGGGGAGCTGTTTTTT
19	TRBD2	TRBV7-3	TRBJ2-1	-	CASSLKAPGLADSYNEQFF	TGTGCCAGCAGCTTAAAGGCCCCGGGACTAGCGGATTCCTACAATGAGCAGTTCTTC
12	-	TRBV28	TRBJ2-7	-	CASSLSGIEQYF	TGTGCCAGCAGTTTATCAGGGATCGAGCAGTACTTC
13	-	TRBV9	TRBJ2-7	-	CASSPRTGDEQYF	TGTGCCAGCAGCCCCCGGACCGGCGACGAGCAGTACTTC
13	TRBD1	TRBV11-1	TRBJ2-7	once	CASSPDRAYEQYF	TGTGCCAGCAGCCCGGACAGGGCCTACGAGCAGTACTTC
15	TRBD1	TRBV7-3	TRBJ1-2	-	CASSLGPGDSYGYTF	TGTGCCAGCAGCTTAGGCCCGGGGGACAGCTATGGCTACACCTTC
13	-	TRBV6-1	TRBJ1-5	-	CASSPAGMQPQHF	TGTGCCAGCAGTCCCGCGGGCATGCAGCCCCAGCATTTT
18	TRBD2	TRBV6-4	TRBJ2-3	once	CASSDSPLAGGPGDTQYF	TGTGCCAGCAGTGACTCCCCCCTAGCGGGGGGGCCAGGAGATACGCAGTATTTT
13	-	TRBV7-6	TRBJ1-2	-	CASSPWTKEGYTF	TGTGCCAGCAGCCCCTGGACCAAGGAGGGCTACACCTTC
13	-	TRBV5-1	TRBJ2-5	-	CASSLGRGETQYF	TGCGCCAGCAGCTTGGGCAGGGGAGAGACCCAGTACTTC
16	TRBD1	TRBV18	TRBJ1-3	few	CASSPGQGSAGNTIYF	TGTGCCAGCTCACCCGGACAGGGATCAGCCGGAAACACCATATATTTT
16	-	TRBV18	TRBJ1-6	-	CASSSDAFSYNSPLHF	TGTGCCAGCTCTTCGGACGCCTTCTCCTATAATTCACCCCTCCACTTT
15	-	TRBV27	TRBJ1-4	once	CASSPSTGRNEKLFF	TGTGCCAGCAGTCCTTCGACAGGCAGAAATGAAAAACTGTTTTTT
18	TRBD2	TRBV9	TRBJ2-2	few	CASSPRLAGGPNTGELFF	TGTGCCAGCAGCCCTCGACTAGCGGGAGGTCCGAACACCGGGGAGCTGTTTTTT
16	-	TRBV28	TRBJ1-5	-	CASSSPLGPTYQPQHF	TGTGCCAGCAGTTCCCCGTTGGGTCCCACCTATCAGCCCCAGCATTTT
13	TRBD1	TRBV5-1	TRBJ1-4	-	CASSRQGDEKLFF	TGCGCCAGCAGCCGACAGGGCGATGAAAAACTGTTTTTT
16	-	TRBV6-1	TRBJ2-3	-	CASSEALVISTDTQYF	TGTGCCAGCAGTGAAGCCCTAGTTATTAGCACAGATACGCAGTATTTT
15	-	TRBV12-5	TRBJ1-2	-	CASGLVRGSNYGYTF	TGTGCTAGTGGTTTGGTACGGGGGAGTAACTATGGCTACACCTTC
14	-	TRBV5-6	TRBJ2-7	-	CASSAGLARDEQYF	TGTGCCAGCAGCGCGGGACTCGCCAGGGACGAGCAGTACTTC
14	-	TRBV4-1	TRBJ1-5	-	CASSQDGLNQPQHF	TGCGCCAGCAGCCAAGATGGACTAAATCAGCCCCAGCATTTT
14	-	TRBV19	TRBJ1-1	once	CASSIDGRQGEAFF	TGTGCCAGTAGTATAGATGGTCGGCAGGGTGAAGCTTTCTTT
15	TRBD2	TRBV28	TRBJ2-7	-	CASSSLAGVRHEQYF	TGTGCCAGCAGTTCGCTAGCGGGAGTTCGACACGAGCAGTACTTC
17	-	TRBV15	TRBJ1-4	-	CATSRVQHSETNEKLFF	TGTGCCACCAGCAGAGTACAGCACAGTGAAACTAATGAAAAACTGTTTTTT
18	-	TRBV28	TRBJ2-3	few	CASSQSPGLGTHTDTQYF	TGTGCCAGCAGTCAGTCCCCAGGGTTGGGCACACACACAGATACGCAGTATTTT
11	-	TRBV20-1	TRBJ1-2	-	CSAQQDYGYTF	TGCAGTGCTCAGCAGGACTATGGCTACACCTTC
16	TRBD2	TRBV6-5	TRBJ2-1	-	CASSSPGLAGHNEQFF	TGTGCCAGCAGTTCCCCGGGACTAGCGGGGCACAATGAGCAGTTCTTC
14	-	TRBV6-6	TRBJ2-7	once	CASSPSRGTYEQYF	TGTGCCAGCAGCCCTTCGAGGGGAACCTACGAGCAGTACTTC
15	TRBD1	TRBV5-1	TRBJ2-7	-	CASSFGGQSSYEQYF	TGCGCCAGCAGCTTTGGGGGACAGTCTTCCTACGAGCAGTACTTC
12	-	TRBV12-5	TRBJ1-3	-	CASAWERNTIYF	TGTGCTAGTGCCTGGGAGAGAAACACCATATATTTT
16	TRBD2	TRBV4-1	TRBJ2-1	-	CASSQSGVGTYNEQFF	TGCGCCAGCAGCCAAAGCGGGGTGGGGACCTACAATGAGCAGTTCTTC